The clone carrying this TCR beta chain turned up a few times. The antigen is unknown. This record belongs to a study of beta chain features in type 1 diabetes. Germline CDR1 and CDR2: SGDLS and YYNGEE. Trimming removed 3 bases at V and 2 bases at J, with 12 bases between. The CDR3 has 15 amino acids. Of the isolated RNA, all was reverse transcribed, and so the sequenced material was expressed TCRB transcripts. The method was immunoSEQ multiplex PCR; TCRdb's version includes in-frame clones alone and lacks a portion of them. The sample consists of about 640,000 clones, roughly an eighth of them appearing once. Heparinised blood was drawn once per donor, averaging around 120 mL. Study-wide findings and caveats: Type 1 diabetes patients had TCRB CDR3s that were shorter (moderately but significantly so) in all four CD4+ subsets. The influence of HLA type on TCRB rearrangement stayed undetermined. Lower insertion and higher deletion counts appeared at VDJ junctions in type 1 diabetes patients. There was a possibility that cDNA sequencing over-represented cells with high TCR expression.

The TCR sequence derives from a young man with type 1 diabetes. Sequencing was done on a sample of naive CD4+ T cells from blood. The chain joins TRBV9 to TRBJ2-1; D possibly corresponds to TRBD2 (8 bases). The CDR3 protein is CASSAGRGPYNEQFF. CDR3 nucleotide sequence: TGTGCCAGCAGCGCCGGGAGGGGGCCCTACAATGAGCAGTTCTTC.